The T cell receptor beta chain described here comes from a study of T cells in narcolepsy. The overall study: Healthy controls were enrolled alongside patients with narcolepsy type 1 or type 2.

Study observations and caveats: Reportedly, autoreactive clonotypes were serially detected in patients' blood but not controls'. Autoreactive clone sequences were missing from some blood memory CD4+ repertoires. Comparing one patient's CSF and blood CD4+ clonotypes highlighted HCRT- and TRIB2-specific autoreactive clonotypes.

The junction had 7 bases not matched to a gene; V was cut back by 5 bases and J by 1 base. The V gene's germline CDR1 is MNHEY and CDR2 SMNVEV (reference sequence). This CDR3 comprises 15 residues. Clones were read by immunoSEQ multiplex PCR, and TCRdb kept only the in-frame ones, dropping some. The sample consists of some 30,000 clones, under 85% of them appearing once. In this sample, this clone turned up once. What it binds is unknown. Sequenced material: memory (CD45RA-) CD4+ T cells from blood. This TCR came from a human donor in good health. V and J are TRBV27 and TRBJ1-1, with 7 positions matching TRBD1. DNA of the CDR3: TGTGCCAGCAGTAGAAACAGGGGCAAGAACACTGAAGCTTTCTTT. Amino acids: CASSRNRGKNTEAFF.